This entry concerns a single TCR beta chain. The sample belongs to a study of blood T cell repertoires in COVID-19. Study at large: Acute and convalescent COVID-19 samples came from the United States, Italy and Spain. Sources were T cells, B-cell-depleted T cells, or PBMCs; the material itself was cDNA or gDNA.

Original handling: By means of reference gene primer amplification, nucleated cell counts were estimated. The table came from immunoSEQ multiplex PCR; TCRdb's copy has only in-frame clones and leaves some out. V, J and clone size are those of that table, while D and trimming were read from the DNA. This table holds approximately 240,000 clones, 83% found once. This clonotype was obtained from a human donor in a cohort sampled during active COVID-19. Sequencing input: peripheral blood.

The CDR3 region has the DNA TGCGCCAGCAGCTTGGCCAGTTTGACTAGCGGGAGGACAGAGACCCAGTACTTC. As protein: CASSLASLTSGRTETQYF. V and J are TRBV5-1 and TRBJ2-5; TRBD2 matches 13 bases. Germline CDR1 is SGHRS and CDR2 is YFSETQ. This CDR3 comprises 18 residues. J gave up 4 bases and V 0 bases, and 9 bases lay outside the gene matches.